The 32 T cell receptor beta chains in this list originate from one sample, sequenced in a study of cytomegalovirus exposure and HLA in healthy donors. The PCR ran on 60 Vbeta and 13 Jbeta primers. Clones were sequenced by immunoSEQ multiplex PCR, and TCRdb holds only the in-frame ones, with some missing. This repertoire shows fewer than 200,000 clones, 80% found once; its top ten account for around 6%. Source material: PBMCs. Receptor source: a man in his forties in good health and CMV-seronegative.

This clone came up once. The chain employs TRBV13 and TRBJ1-3; D may be TRBD1 (5 bases). The CDR3 runs to 18 residues. V was pared by 0 bases and J by 3 bases, with 18 bases between. Germline V gives CDR1 PRHDT, CDR2 FYEKMQ (reference sequence). In DNA form, the CDR3 reads TGTGCCAGCAGCTTAGGCGGTTTCGGGGGGGGAAATGGAAACACCATATATTTT. The encoded protein is CASSLGGFGGGNGNTIYF.

This clone was detected once. This chain connects TRBV6-6 to TRBJ2-5, with D hard to call. This CDR3 has 14 residues. Germline CDR1 MNHNY, CDR2 SVGAGI (reference sequence). Trimming took 0 bases from V and 2 from J, leaving 7 bases between them. The CDR3 DNA sequence: TGTGCCAGCAGTTACTCGTTCAGTCAAGAGACCCAGTACTTC. This encodes CASSYSFSQETQYF.

The gene calls are TRBV6-4 and TRBJ2-1; 9 bases match TRBD2. The V gene end was trimmed by 2 bases and the J gene end by 2 bases; junction bases not matched to a gene: 4. The germline V gene encodes CDR1 MRHNA and CDR2 SNTAGT. This CDR3 comprises 16 residues. This CDR3 is CASSDTGLAAYNEQFF. Here the CDR3 DNA reads TGTGCCAGCAGTGACACGGGACTAGCAGCCTACAATGAGCAGTTCTTC.

This clone came up a few times. The J gene is TRBJ2-2, the V gene TRBV7-7; D is possibly TRBD1 (6 bases). This CDR3 has 13 residues. Germline V gene data show CDR1 as SSHAT and CDR2 as FNYEAQ (reference sequence). Between the trimmed V and J ends, which lost 4 bases and 4 bases, there was a span of 7 bases. Written as DNA, the CDR3 is TGTGCCAGCAGCTCGGACAGCACCGGGGAGCTGTTTTTT. As protein: CASSSDSTGELFF.

The genes are TRBV1 and TRBJ1-5; the table gives TRBD1 as D, unverified against the DNA. TRBV1 is marked as a pseudogene. The CDR3 loop spans 17 amino acids. CDR3: CTSSQEGHFVGNQPQHF. The CDR3 bases are TGCACCAGCAGCCAAGAGGGCCATTTCGTGGGCAATCAGCCCCAGCATTTT.

The chain carries TRBV11-2 and TRBJ1-2; D is ambiguous. There are 14 residues in the CDR3. The germline CDR1 and CDR2 sequences are SGHAT and FQNNGV. V was trimmed by 4 bases and J by 8 bases, leaving 17 bases between them. The CDR3 coding sequence is TGTGCCAGCAGCTCGACCGGTTTCGGAGTCGGCTACACCTTC. Its translation: CASSSTGFGVGYTF.

This chain connects TRBV25-1 to TRBJ2-5; 7 bases fit TRBD1. Germline assignment: CDR1 MGHDK and CDR2 SYGVNS. The V segment lost 5 bases and the J segment 4 bases; nucleotides outside the gene matches: 7. The CDR3 has 14 amino acids. The CDR3 DNA reads TGTGCCAGCAGTCCCCAACAGGGGAGAGAGACCCAGTACTTC. It specifies CASSPQQGRETQYF.

The gene calls are TRBV25-1 and TRBJ2-2; D call uncertain. Trimming stripped 3 bases from V and 1 base from J, with 6 bases between. Germline CDR1 is MGHDK and CDR2 is SYGVNS. There are 14 residues in the CDR3. CDR3: CASSDALNTGELFF. The CDR3 DNA sequence: TGTGCCAGCAGTGACGCGTTGAACACCGGGGAGCTGTTTTTT.

J is TRBJ2-5 and V is TRBV29-1, with D possibly TRBD2 on 5 matching bases. The CDR3 consists of 11 residues. Trimming left V 7 bases short and J 5 bases short, with 11 bases between. CDR1 and CDR2 from the germline V gene are SQVTM and ANQGSEA. CDR3 DNA: TGCAGCGCAGAGGGTGGGGAGACCCAGTACTTC. Translating it yields CSAEGGETQYF.

This clone was seen a few times. The chain combines TRBV9 with TRBJ2-3; D is undetermined. The germline V and J ends were trimmed by 4 bases and 3 bases, with 6 bases remaining between them. The length of the CDR3 is 12 residues. Germline V gives CDR1 SGDLS, CDR2 YYNGEE. Here the CDR3 DNA reads TGTGCCAGCAGCTTGACAACAGATACGCAGTATTTT. It is translated as CASSLTTDTQYF.

J is TRBJ2-7 and V is TRBV5-1, with 10 bases that match TRBD2. The CDR3 totals 15 residues. V shed 3 bases and J 6 bases; nucleotides not matched to a gene: 9. CDR1 SGHRS and CDR2 YFSETQ come from the germline V gene. CDR3 DNA sequence: TGCGCCAGCAGCTCATCAGCGGGGGGGCCCGTCGAGCAGTACTTC. It specifies CASSSSAGGPVEQYF.

This chain connects TRBV9 to TRBJ2-6; TRBD1 agrees at 7 bases. The trim removed 3 bases at V and 1 base at J, leaving 22 bases unmatched. CDR3 length equals 22 residues. In germline, CDR1 is SGDLS, CDR2 YYNGEE. This chain's CDR3 is CASSGRRGQTISGGSGANVLTF. As DNA, the CDR3 is TGTGCCAGCAGCGGACGCCGCGGACAGACTATATCAGGGGGATCTGGGGCCAACGTCCTGACTTTC.

DNA for the CDR3: TGTGCCAGCAGCTTAACGAGAGTTAACACCGGGGAGCTGTTTTTT. Its translation: CASSLTRVNTGELFF. This chain uses TRBV7-3 with TRBJ2-2; no clear D gene. Per the germline V gene, CDR1 is SGHTA and CDR2 is FQGTGA. Trimming removed 0 bases from V and 2 bases from J, with 7 bases in between. The CDR3 runs 15 residues. Combining the CDR3 with reference TRBV7-3 and TRBJ2-2 gives the whole variable domain GAGVSQTPSNKVTEKGKYVELRCDPISGHTALYWYRQSLGQGPEFLIYFQGTGAADDSGLPNDRFFAVRPEGSVSTLKIQRTERGDSAVYLCASSLTRVNTGELFFGEGSRLTVL.

This clone has a handful of counts. The V and J genes are TRBV5-1 and TRBJ2-5, with TRBD1 matching 7 bases. The CDR3 is 16 amino acids. Germline CDR1 and CDR2: SGHRS and YFSETQ. The junction had 13 bases not matched to a gene; V was cut back by 4 bases and J by 4 bases. The CDR3 here is CASSREGGLYGETQYF. The CDR3, as DNA: TGCGCCAGCAGCCGGGAAGGGGGCTTATATGGAGAGACCCAGTACTTC.

This chain connects TRBV7-2 to TRBJ1-2, with 8 bases identical to TRBD1. The CDR3 is 15 amino acids. Germline values: CDR1 SGHTA, CDR2 FQGNSA. V shed 0 bases, J shed 4 bases, and the junction held 4 bases outside the gene matches. CDR3 sequence (DNA): TGTGCCAGCAGCTTAGCCAGGGGGCCAGGCTATGGCTACACCTTC. Residues: CASSLARGPGYGYTF.

V gene TRBV9 combines with J gene TRBJ1-4; D not certain. Germline CDR1 SGDLS, CDR2 YYNGEE. The V end lost 0 bases, the J end lost 3 bases, and 3 bases lay between the germline ends. CDR3 length equals 13 residues. CDR3: CASSVGPNEKLFF. CDR3 sequence (DNA): TGTGCCAGCAGCGTAGGGCCTAATGAAAAACTGTTTTTT.

J is TRBJ1-4 and V is TRBV7-2; 8 bases fit TRBD1. CDR1 and CDR2 from the germline V gene are SGHTA and FQGNSA. J gave up 3 bases and V 6 bases, and 3 bases lay outside the gene matches. The CDR3 runs 14 residues. CDR3 region: CASRKQGANEKLFF. The CDR3 DNA is TGTGCCAGCAGAAAACAGGGGGCTAATGAAAAACTGTTTTTT.

The chain uses TRBV4-3 and TRBJ2-2; 11 bases agree with TRBD2. The CDR3 runs 16 residues. With 4 bases clipped from V and 5 bases from J, the junction kept 6 bases outside the gene matches. Germline V gene sequence: CDR1 LGHNA, CDR2 YSLEER. DNA of the CDR3: TGCGCCAGCAGCCTTAGCGGGGGGGCATGGACCGGGGAGCTGTTTTTT. It codes for CASSLSGGAWTGELFF.

The V gene is TRBV11-2, the J gene TRBJ2-3; D perhaps matches TRBD2 (6 bases). V lost 1 base and J lost 2, with 16 bases in between. The germline CDR1 and CDR2 sequences are SGHAT and FQNNGV. The CDR3 covers 17 residues. The CDR3 spells CASSLGWGVRSTDTQYF. In DNA form, the CDR3 reads TGTGCCAGCAGCTTAGGTTGGGGGGTTAGATCCACAGATACGCAGTATTTT.

This clone has only a few counts. The V gene is TRBV5-1, the J gene TRBJ1-1; 11 bases match TRBD1. Germline V gene sequence: CDR1 SGHRS, CDR2 YFSETQ. V lost 4 bases and J lost 4; bases outside the gene matches: 9. The CDR3 extends over 16 amino acids. The CDR3: CASSANTGTGGTEAFF. The CDR3 DNA follows: TGCGCCAGCAGCGCGAACACCGGGACAGGGGGCACTGAAGCTTTCTTT.

The chain is built from TRBV7-2 and TRBJ2-1, with 7 positions matching TRBD2. This CDR3 comprises 15 residues. V lost 7 bases to trimming and J lost 5 bases; unmatched junction nucleotides: 11. Per the germline V gene, CDR1 is SGHTA and CDR2 is FQGNSA. CDR3 sequence (DNA): TGTGCCAGCAACTACTATGGACTAGGGGACAATGAGCAGTTCTTC. It yields the protein CASNYYGLGDNEQFF.

This chain links TRBV6-5 with TRBJ1-3; D might be TRBD1 (6 bases). The CDR3 is 14 residues long. Germline-derived CDR1 and CDR2 are MNHEY and SVGAGI. V dropped 6 bases and J dropped 1 base, with 10 bases sitting between them. The DNA for the CDR3 is TGTGCCAGCAGGGGGACACGGTCTGGAAACACCATATATTTT. This codes for CASRGTRSGNTIYF.

The gene calls are TRBV7-9 and TRBJ2-7; 9 bases align to TRBD1. Trimming cost V 5 bases and J 0 bases; bases outside gene matches: 14. This CDR3 region has 18 residues. Germline V gene lookup returns CDR1 SEHNR and CDR2 FQNEAQ (reference sequence). This CDR3 is CASSPVVPGQGSSYEQYF. The CDR3 DNA reads TGTGCCAGCAGCCCCGTCGTCCCGGGACAGGGTTCCTCCTACGAGCAGTACTTC.

The chain recombines TRBV19 with TRBJ2-7; D is unclear. The CDR3 is 13 residues long. V was pared by 7 bases and J by 5 bases, with 15 bases between. CDR1 is LNHDA and CDR2 is SQIVND in the germline V gene (reference sequence). The CDR3 is CASTPQVGHEQYF. The CDR3 nucleotides read TGTGCCAGTACCCCCCAGGTTGGCCACGAGCAGTACTTC.

Concerning this clone: Additional DNA sequences in this sample encode the identical CDR3. The chain couples TRBV18 to TRBJ2-5; 8 bases align to TRBD1. V was pared by 3 bases and J by 5 bases, with 2 bases of the junction left unmatched. Germline CDR1 is KGHSH and CDR2 is LQKENI. CDR3 length equals 13 residues. The CDR3 reads CASSPDREETQYF. In DNA form, the CDR3 reads TGTGCCAGCTCACCGGACAGGGAGGAGACCCAGTACTTC.

The rearrangement links TRBV30 to TRBJ2-7; the D gene is possibly TRBD2 (5 bases). The CDR3 has 11 amino acids. V was pared by 7 bases and J by 2 bases, with 9 bases between. Germline V lookup: CDR1 GTSNPN, CDR2 SVGIG (reference sequence). CDR3: CALWGAYEQYF. The CDR3 DNA reads as TGTGCCTTATGGGGAGCCTACGAGCAGTACTTC.

The V call is TRBV4-1, the J call TRBJ2-1, with TRBD2 identical over 16 bases. Germline CDR1 MGHRA, CDR2 YSYEKL. V lost 5 bases and J lost 7; bases outside the gene matches: 2. This CDR3 region has 15 residues. Here the CDR3 DNA reads TGCGCCAGCAGCAAGGGACTAGCGGGAGGGAATGAGCAGTTCTTC. Translated: CASSKGLAGGNEQFF.

This chain links TRBV7-2 with TRBJ2-5, with no clear D. Trimming removed 3 bases at V and 6 bases at J, with 8 bases between. The CDR3 length is 12 residues. CDR1 SGHTA and CDR2 FQGNSA come from the germline V gene. CDR3 nucleotide sequence: TGTGCCAGCAGCTTGGAGAGAAAGACCCAGTACTTC. This sequence encodes CASSLERKTQYF.

This rearrangement joins TRBV2 to TRBJ2-7; TRBD2 might be the D (8 bases). The V gene's germline CDR1 is SNHLY and CDR2 FYNNEI. Trimming cost V 1 base and J 6 bases, with 16 bases left between them. CDR3 size: 15 residues. In DNA form, the CDR3 reads TGTGCCAGCAGTGAAGTCGGGAGGGGGCGAGGCGAGCAGTACTTC. This translates into CASSEVGRGRGEQYF.

This clone occurred a few times. CDR3 DNA sequence: TGTGCCAGCAGCCGCCCGGGACAGGGGCTGGAGACCCAGTACTTC. Its translation: CASSRPGQGLETQYF. The chain uses TRBV6-5 and TRBJ2-5, with 10 bases identical to TRBD1. Germline lookup yields CDR1 MNHEY and CDR2 SVGAGI. CDR3 length equals 15 residues. The junction had 9 bases not matched to a gene; V was cut back by 6 bases and J by 5 bases.

The chain joins TRBV6-4 to TRBJ2-3, with D possibly being TRBD1 (6 bases). This CDR3 comprises 15 residues. Germline lookup yields CDR1 MRHNA and CDR2 SNTAGT. The V end lost 2 bases, the J end lost 0 bases, and 9 bases lay between the germline ends. The CDR3 loop reads CASSDRQGSTDTQYF. CDR3 nucleotides: TGTGCCAGCAGTGACCGGCAGGGGAGCACAGATACGCAGTATTTT.

The CDR3, as DNA: TGTGCCAGCCTTTTCGGACAGGGGGCGCAACTTCGCTATGGCTACACCTTC. Protein: CASLFGQGAQLRYGYTF. This chain connects TRBV27 to TRBJ1-2; 11 positions match TRBD1. After removal of 8 bases from V and 4 bases from J, the junction contained 15 bases not matched to a gene. Germline CDR1 and CDR2: MNHEY and SMNVEV (reference sequence). The CDR3 contains 17 residues.